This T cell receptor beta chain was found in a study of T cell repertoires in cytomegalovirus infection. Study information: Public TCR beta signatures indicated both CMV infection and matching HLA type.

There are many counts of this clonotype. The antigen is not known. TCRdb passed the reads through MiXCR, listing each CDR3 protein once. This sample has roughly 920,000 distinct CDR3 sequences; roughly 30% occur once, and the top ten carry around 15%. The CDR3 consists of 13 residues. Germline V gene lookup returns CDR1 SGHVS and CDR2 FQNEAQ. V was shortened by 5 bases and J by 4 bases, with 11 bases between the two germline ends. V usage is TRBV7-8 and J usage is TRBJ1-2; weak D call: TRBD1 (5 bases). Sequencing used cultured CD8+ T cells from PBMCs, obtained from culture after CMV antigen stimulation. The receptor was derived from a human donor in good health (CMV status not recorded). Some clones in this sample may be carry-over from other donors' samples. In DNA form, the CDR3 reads TGTGCCAGCAGCACCGACGGGGGCTATGGCTACACCTTC. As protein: CASSTDGGYGYTF.